Listed here are 24 T cell receptor beta chains from one sample, sequenced in a study of shared clonotypes between healthy human individuals (dated by TCRdb to between 2020 and 2021). Libraries came from the immunoSEQ multiplex PCR assay. In its TCRdb copy, this immuneACCESS table keeps in-frame sequences only and misses some clones. Where compared with another copy, unresolved V genes explain less than half of these, and the others have no known cause. The sample yields about 2.4 million clones; under 95% were counted once. The ten largest make up approximately 0.37% of the sample. Sequenced: naive CD4+ T cells from PBMCs. The cell subset or site label on this specimen signifies: CD45RA+ positively selected. The receptors stem from a man aged 18-30 years in good health. Some clones in this sample may be carry-over from other donors' samples.

The chain links TRBV7-3 to TRBJ2-1, with a tentative D call TRBD1 (6 bases). V lost 5 bases, J lost 8 bases, and 16 bases lay in between. CDR1 and CDR2 from the germline V gene are SGHTA and FQGTGA. The CDR3 is 14 amino acids. The CDR3: CASSLAQGFDEQFF. The CDR3 DNA reads TGTGCCAGCAGCCTTGCACAGGGCTTCGATGAGCAGTTCTTC. Complete variable domain (other parts from reference TRBV7-3 and TRBJ2-1): GAGVSQTPSNKVTEKGKYVELRCDPISGHTALYWYRQSLGQGPEFLIYFQGTGAADDSGLPNDRFFAVRPEGSVSTLKIQRTERGDSAVYLCASSLAQGFDEQFFGPGTRLTVL.

The DNA for the CDR3 is TGTGCCAGTTCGAGATATTTCAATGAGCAGTTCTTC. It specifies CASSRYFNEQFF. J is TRBJ2-1 and V is TRBV6-1, with unresolved D. The germline gives CDR1 MNHNS, CDR2 SASEGT. V lost 9 bases, J lost 6 bases, and 12 bases lay in between. This CDR3 has 12 amino acids.

Worth noting for this clone: The sample has other DNA sequences that encode this CDR3 too. The chain recombines TRBV15 with TRBJ1-1; TRBD1 aligns across 9 bases. The CDR3 loop spans 14 amino acids. With V trimmed by 3 bases and J by 2 bases, 1 base remained unmatched. CDR1 and CDR2 from the germline V gene are LNHNV and YYDKDF (reference sequence). Here the CDR3 reads CATSRDRGNTEAFF. The CDR3, as DNA: TGTGCCACCAGCAGGGACAGGGGCAACACTGAAGCTTTCTTT.

The V and J genes are TRBV5-4 and TRBJ2-5; no definite D call. Germline CDR1 reads SGHNT; CDR2 reads YYREEE (reference sequence). CDR3 length: 14 amino acids. Deletions cut 4 bases from V and 0 bases from J, with 10 bases between. This CDR3 reads CASSARQNQETQYF. The CDR3 DNA is TGTGCCAGCAGCGCACGACAAAACCAAGAGACCCAGTACTTC.

The rearrangement uses TRBV28 and TRBJ1-2; D call uncertain. There are 14 residues in the CDR3. Germline CDR1 reads MDHEN; CDR2 reads SYDVKM. V lost 4 bases, J lost 5 bases, and 14 bases lay in between. In DNA form, the CDR3 reads TGTGCCAGCAGTTCCCCTGTTGAAGGGTATGGCTACACCTTC. Translating it yields CASSSPVEGYGYTF.

The V gene is TRBV19, the J gene TRBJ2-5; D may be TRBD1 (5 bases). Germline CDR1 and CDR2: LNHDA and SQIVND (reference sequence). Trimming cost V 9 bases and J 5 bases, with 16 bases left between them. This CDR3 comprises 13 residues. The CDR3 nucleotides read TGTGCCAGCGCCGTCAGGGCGCGGGAGACCCAGTACTTC. Translated, it gives CASAVRARETQYF.

The chain combines TRBV2 with TRBJ2-1; a weak D match, TRBD1 (5 bases). Germline V gives CDR1 SNHLY, CDR2 FYNNEI. The CDR3 has 14 amino acids. Between the trimmed V and J ends, which lost 2 bases and 7 bases, there was a span of 12 bases. This CDR3 reads CASSEIWQGNEQFF. The CDR3 DNA reads TGTGCCAGCAGTGAAATTTGGCAGGGTAATGAGCAGTTCTTC.

The V gene is TRBV7-8, the J gene TRBJ2-4; the D call may be TRBD1 or TRBD2 (6 bases each). The CDR3 is 14 amino acids. Trimming stripped 2 bases from V and 5 bases from J, with 10 bases between. The germline V gene encodes CDR1 SGHVS and CDR2 FQNEAQ. The CDR3, as DNA: TGTGCCAGCAGCTTACAGGGGACTCAAAACATTCAGTACTTC. Translating gives CASSLQGTQNIQYF.

The chain is built from TRBV7-8 and TRBJ2-1; 11 positions match TRBD2. The length of the CDR3 is 16 residues. The V gene's germline CDR1 is SGHVS and CDR2 FQNEAQ. With V trimmed by 5 bases and J by 3 bases, 6 bases remained unmatched. The CDR3 sequence is CASSPGGLAGYNEQFF. For the CDR3, the DNA is TGTGCCAGCAGCCCCGGTGGACTAGCGGGCTACAATGAGCAGTTCTTC. Together with reference TRBV7-8 and TRBJ2-1, the CDR3 gives the full variable domain: GAGVSQSPRYKVAKRGQDVALRCDPISGHVSLFWYQQALGQGPEFLTYFQNEAQLDKSGLPSDRFFAERPEGSVSTLKIQRTQQEDSAVYLCASSPGGLAGYNEQFFGPGTRLTVL.

V gene TRBV28 combines with J gene TRBJ2-7; D unclear. V was clipped by 2 bases and J by 3 bases, with 8 bases between them. The germline CDR1 and CDR2 sequences are MDHEN and SYDVKM. CDR3 length: 13 amino acids. CDR3 sequence: CASSLGQLYEQYF. CDR3 DNA: TGTGCCAGCAGTTTAGGCCAGCTCTACGAGCAGTACTTC.

The chain joins TRBV30 to TRBJ2-6; TRBD2 might be the D (5 bases). This CDR3 spans 18 amino acids. CDR1 GTSNPN and CDR2 SVGIG come from the germline V gene (reference sequence). The germline V and J ends were trimmed by 0 bases and 1 base, with 16 bases remaining between them. The CDR3 protein is CAWSVSRTVPSGANVLTF. The CDR3 DNA reads TGTGCCTGGAGTGTAAGCCGGACTGTACCTTCTGGGGCCAACGTCCTGACTTTC.

This clone was found once. Other DNA sequences in the sample encode the same CDR3. The V gene is TRBV28, the J gene TRBJ1-5, with D possibly matching TRBD1 (5 bases). This CDR3 is built from 12 residues. Germline V lookup: CDR1 MDHEN, CDR2 SYDVKM. Trimming took 9 bases from V and 1 from J, leaving 7 bases between them. This CDR3 reads CASRGSNQPQHF. The CDR3 DNA reads TGTGCCAGTCGGGGGAGCAATCAGCCCCAGCATTTT.

This chain joins TRBV18 and TRBJ1-5; 8 bases agree with TRBD1. J gave up 6 bases and V 4 bases, and 5 bases lay outside the gene matches. Germline V CDR1 and CDR2: KGHSH, LQKENI. The CDR3 totals 14 residues. The CDR3 reads CASSQDRVGQPQHF. CDR3 in DNA: TGTGCCAGCTCACAGGACAGGGTCGGTCAGCCCCAGCATTTT.

V is TRBV7-6 and J is TRBJ2-7; TRBD2 matches at 13 bases. The CDR3 runs to 17 residues. CDR1 is SGHVS and CDR2 is FNYEAQ in the germline V gene. Losses at the gene ends were 1 base for V and 4 bases for J; bases not matched to a gene: 7. The CDR3 region is CASSLDGTSGNQYEQYF. As DNA, the CDR3 is TGTGCCAGCAGCTTAGATGGGACTAGCGGGAATCAATACGAGCAGTACTTC.

V gene TRBV5-1 combines with J gene TRBJ2-1; D perhaps matches TRBD1 (6 bases). The CDR3 loop spans 14 amino acids. Germline CDR1 and CDR2: SGHRS and YFSETQ. Trimming took 0 bases from V and 9 from J, leaving 13 bases between them. This CDR3 reads CASSLDTGSGEQFF. CDR3 bases: TGCGCCAGCAGCTTGGACACAGGGAGCGGTGAGCAGTTCTTC.

The chain carries TRBV11-2 and TRBJ2-3; 9 bases are a match to TRBD1. The CDR3 is 16 amino acids. J gave up 3 bases and V 6 bases, and 10 bases lay outside the gene matches. Germline V gene data show CDR1 as SGHAT and CDR2 as FQNNGV. For the CDR3, the DNA is TGTGCCAGCAGGGACCTACAGGGGGCCGCGACAGATACGCAGTATTTT. Translated, it gives CASRDLQGAATDTQYF.

CDR3 residues: CATKRGLGNQPQHF. The DNA for the CDR3 is TGTGCCACAAAACGGGGGCTGGGCAATCAGCCCCAGCATTTT. The chain is built from TRBV19 and TRBJ1-5, with D possibly being TRBD1 (6 bases). This CDR3 spans 14 amino acids. Trimming took off 10 bases at V and 2 bases at J, with 15 bases between the two ends. Looked up from germline, CDR1 is LNHDA and CDR2 is SQIVND (reference sequence).

As for this clone: Distinct nucleotide sequences in the sample also encode this CDR3. The rearrangement links TRBV7-9 to TRBJ1-1; TRBD1 agrees at 8 bases. CDR1 SEHNR and CDR2 FQNEAQ come from the germline V gene (reference sequence). This CDR3 has 14 residues. V shed 5 bases and J 0 bases; nucleotides not matched to a gene: 2. The CDR3 DNA sequence: TGTGCCAGCAGCCGACAGGGGATGAACACTGAAGCTTTCTTT. Translated: CASSRQGMNTEAFF.

The rearrangement links TRBV6-1 to TRBJ1-2; possible D gene TRBD1, 5 bases. The CDR3 loop spans 15 amino acids. V lost 5 bases, J lost 2 bases, and 15 bases lay in between. Germline-derived CDR1 and CDR2 are MNHNS and SASEGT. In DNA, the CDR3 is TGTGCCAGCAGTACCCAAAGGACACTCAACTATGGCTACACCTTC. Protein: CASSTQRTLNYGYTF.

This rearrangement joins TRBV7-9 to TRBJ2-3, with D possibly being TRBD2 (6 bases). The CDR3 sequence is 15 residues long. The ends were cut back, 8 bases at V and 2 bases at J, with 17 bases in the middle. Germline loops: CDR1 SEHNR, CDR2 FQNEAQ (reference sequence). CDR3 amino acids: CASARGGTATDTQYF. The DNA of the CDR3 is TGTGCCAGCGCGCGTGGGGGGACCGCCACAGATACGCAGTATTTT. Using reference TRBV7-9 and TRBJ2-3 for the parts outside the CDR3, the full variable domain is DTGVSQNPRHKITKRGQNVTFRCDPISEHNRLYWYRQTLGQGPEFLTYFQNEAQLEKSRLLSDRFSAERPKGSFSTLEIQRTEQGDSAMYLCASARGGTATDTQYFGPGTRLTVL.

The genes are TRBV9 and TRBJ1-2; D uncertain. The CDR3 is made up of 14 amino acids. Germline-derived CDR1 and CDR2 are SGDLS and YYNGEE. V lost 2 bases to trimming and J lost 4 bases, with 12 bases between them. CDR3 loop: CASSVLTGVYGYTF. CDR3 sequence (DNA): TGTGCCAGCAGCGTTCTGACCGGGGTCTATGGCTACACCTTC.

The V and J genes are TRBV2 and TRBJ2-6, with no clear D. V gave up 2 bases and J gave up 5 bases, with 1 base separating them. Germline CDR1 SNHLY, CDR2 FYNNEI. This CDR3 has 12 amino acids. The CDR3 loop reads CASSERANVLTF. The DNA for the CDR3 is TGTGCCAGCAGTGAACGGGCCAACGTCCTGACTTTC. The full variable domain, with the rest looked up from reference TRBV2 and TRBJ2-6, is EPEVTQTPSHQVTQMGQEVILRCVPISNHLYFYWYRQILGQKVEFLVSFYNNEISEKSEIFDDQFSVERPDGSNFTLKIRSTKLEDSAMYFCASSERANVLTFGAGSRLTVL.

The chain carries TRBV30 and TRBJ2-6; D remains ambiguous. The CDR3 loop spans 15 amino acids. The germline CDR1 and CDR2 sequences are GTSNPN and SVGIG (reference sequence). With 2 bases removed from V and 2 bases from J, the gap between germline ends came to 10 bases. CDR3 DNA sequence: TGTGCCTGGAGTCACGCAGTTGCTGGGGCCAACGTCCTGACTTTC. Translating gives CAWSHAVAGANVLTF.

V usage is TRBV28 and J usage is TRBJ1-2, with D possibly being TRBD1 (6 bases). The V gene's germline CDR1 is MDHEN and CDR2 SYDVKM. The length of the CDR3 is 14 residues. V shed 5 bases and J shed 8 bases, with 18 bases lying between them. The CDR3 coding sequence is TGTGCCAGCAGTCCCTTAGGGGGGGAAAGGGGCTACACCTTC. Translated, it gives CASSPLGGERGYTF.